Listed here are 26 T cell receptor beta chains from one sample, sequenced in a study of cytomegalovirus exposure and HLA in healthy donors. The PCR used 60 Vbeta and 13 Jbeta primers. Method: immunoSEQ multiplex PCR; TCRdb's copy keeps in-frame clones and lacks some. The data contain under 200,000 clones, roughly 80% of them singletons. Specimen: PBMCs. These receptors all come from a woman in her fifties or sixties in good health and CMV-seropositive.

The J gene is TRBJ2-7, the V gene TRBV9; 7 bases fit TRBD2. This CDR3 has 15 amino acids. The V and J ends lost 0 bases and 4 bases, in that order; junction bases with no gene match: 7. The germline CDR1 and CDR2 sequences are SGDLS and YYNGEE. For the CDR3, the DNA is TGTGCCAGCAGCGTAGGCTCTAGCGGAGAGTACGAGCAGTACTTC. Translation gives CASSVGSSGEYEQYF.

This chain joins TRBV27 and TRBJ2-1; TRBD2 aligns across 7 bases. With V trimmed by 4 bases and J by 7 bases, 13 bases remained unmatched. Germline CDR1 reads MNHEY; CDR2 reads SMNVEV (reference sequence). CDR3 size: 16 residues. In nucleotides, the CDR3 is TGTGCCAGCAGTTGGGTCCCGCCACCAGCGGGGAATGAGCAGTTCTTC. Translated: CASSWVPPPAGNEQFF.

This chain connects TRBV28 to TRBJ1-2, with D perhaps matching TRBD1 (6 bases). From germline, CDR1 is MDHEN and CDR2 SYDVKM. Trimming shortened V by 10 bases and J by 2 bases, and 23 bases separated the two germline ends. The CDR3 is 16 amino acids. CDR3 sequence (DNA): TGTGCCACTCGAACGAGGGCCAGGGGATTAAACTATGGCTACACCTTC. Its translation is CATRTRARGLNYGYTF.

The chain links TRBV4-1 to TRBJ2-1; 10 bases fit TRBD1. The CDR3 extends over 16 amino acids. Germline CDR1 reads MGHRA; CDR2 reads YSYEKL. With 4 bases clipped from V and 0 bases from J, the junction kept 3 bases outside the gene matches. The DNA of the CDR3 is TGCGCCAGCAGCCCGACAGGGGGCTTCTCCTACAATGAGCAGTTCTTC. Encoded protein: CASSPTGGFSYNEQFF.

The gene calls are TRBV5-6 and TRBJ2-7; the match to TRBD1 covers 7 bases. Germline CDR1 SGHDT, CDR2 YYEEEE. The CDR3 length is 13 residues. V gave up 3 bases and J gave up 3 bases; unmatched junction bases: 3. The CDR3 sequence is CASSSTGYYEQYF. The CDR3 DNA follows: TGTGCCAGCAGCTCGACAGGGTACTACGAGCAGTACTTC.

The sample holds one count of this clone. The rearrangement uses TRBV7-2 and TRBJ1-1, with D possibly matching TRBD1 (6 bases). V shed 1 base and J shed 6 bases, with 9 bases lying between them. The CDR3 is made up of 13 amino acids. Germline values: CDR1 SGHTA, CDR2 FQGNSA. For the CDR3, the DNA is TGTGCCAGCAGCTTAGACAGGGTGTCTGAAGCTTTCTTT. Its translation: CASSLDRVSEAFF.

The chain recombines TRBV5-4 with TRBJ2-1, with D perhaps TRBD2 (5 bases). The CDR3 is 15 amino acids. The V gene lost 4 bases and the J gene lost 3 bases, with 14 bases spanning the gap. CDR1 SGHNT and CDR2 YYREEE come from the germline V gene (reference sequence). The CDR3 region has the DNA TGTGCCAGCAGCATCCGAGGGTACAACTACAATGAGCAGTTCTTC. This codes for CASSIRGYNYNEQFF.

The genes are TRBV7-2 and TRBJ1-1, with D unresolved. The CDR3 sequence is 15 residues long. Germline V gives CDR1 SGHTA, CDR2 FQGNSA. Between the trimmed V and J ends, which lost 1 base and 1 base, there was a span of 10 bases. CDR3 sequence: CASSLGGGGNTEAFF. CDR3 DNA: TGTGCCAGCAGCTTAGGTGGCGGCGGGAACACTGAAGCTTTCTTT.

The sample holds a few counts of this clone. V usage is TRBV9 and J usage is TRBJ2-3; 11 positions match TRBD2. The CDR3 contains 15 residues. Germline V gene lookup returns CDR1 SGDLS and CDR2 YYNGEE. After removal of 2 bases from V and 8 bases from J, the junction contained 7 bases not matched to a gene. CDR3 DNA sequence: TGTGCCAGCAGCGTTGTACTAGCGGGGGATGGTACGCAGTATTTT. Residues: CASSVVLAGDGTQYF.

As regards this clone: One end of the junction varies from germline; a read error may be responsible. The rearrangement joins TRBV9 to TRBJ1-1; a weak D match, TRBD1 (5 bases). CDR1 SGDLS and CDR2 YYNGEE come from the germline V gene. This CDR3 has 15 residues. The CDR3 protein is CASSMGGPWNAEAFF. CDR3 in DNA: TGTGCCAGCAGCATGGGGGGACCGTGGAACGCTGAAGCTTTCTTT. The whole variable domain, filled in from reference TRBV9 and TRBJ1-1, reads DSGVTQTPKHLITATGQRVTLRCSPRSGDLSVYWYQQSLDQGLQFLIQYYNGEERAKGNILERFSAQQFPDLHSELNLSSLELGDSALYFCASSMGGPWNAEAFFGQGTRLTVV.

V and J are TRBV19 and TRBJ2-1; 11 nucleotides match TRBD2. The CDR3 sequence is 15 residues long. Germline V gives CDR1 LNHDA, CDR2 SQIVND (reference sequence). V lost 7 bases and J lost 4; bases outside the gene matches: 6. The CDR3 DNA sequence: TGTGCCAGTACCCCGGGACTAGCGGTTTACAATGAGCAGTTCTTC. It encodes CASTPGLAVYNEQFF. Variable domain in full (rest from reference TRBV19 and TRBJ2-1): DGGITQSPKYLFRKEGQNVTLSCEQNLNHDAMYWYRQDPGQGLRLIYYSQIVNDFQKGDIAEGYSVSREKKESFPLTVTSAQKNPTAFYLCASTPGLAVYNEQFFGPGTRLTVL.

The CDR3 region is CASSPMGQGGRNQPQHF. The CDR3 nucleotides read TGCGCCAGCAGCCCAATGGGACAGGGGGGTCGTAATCAGCCCCAGCATTTT. V usage is TRBV5-1 and J usage is TRBJ1-5, with 11 nucleotides matching TRBD1. The CDR3 sequence is 17 residues long. Losses at the gene ends were 4 bases for V and 4 bases for J; bases not matched to a gene: 10. Germline loops: CDR1 SGHRS, CDR2 YFSETQ. Based on the CDR3 plus reference TRBV5-1 and TRBJ1-5, the full variable domain is KAGVTQTPRYLIKTRGQQVTLSCSPISGHRSVSWYQQTPGQGLQFLFEYFSETQRNKGNFPGRFSGRQFSNSRSEMNVSTLELGDSALYLCASSPMGQGGRNQPQHFGDGTRLSIL.

The chain recombines TRBV29-1 with TRBJ1-1, with 7 bases lining up with TRBD1. CDR3 length: 12 amino acids. Per germline, CDR1 SQVTM and CDR2 ANQGSEA. With V trimmed by 6 bases and J by 10 bases, 11 bases remained unmatched. The CDR3 loop is CSVADTGEGAFF. DNA of the CDR3: TGCAGCGTCGCGGATACAGGGGAAGGAGCTTTCTTT. Full variable domain (remainder filled in from reference TRBV29-1 and TRBJ1-1): SAVISQKPSRDICQRGTSLTIQCQVDSQVTMMFWYRQQPGQSLTLIATANQGSEATYESGFVIDKFPISRPNLTFSTLTVSNMSPEDSSIYLCSVADTGEGAFFGQGTRLTVV.

The rearrangement joins TRBV7-2 to TRBJ1-3; D is perhaps TRBD1 (5 bases). V gave up 5 bases and J gave up 10 bases, with 15 bases separating them. The CDR3 sequence is 13 residues long. Germline CDR1 SGHTA, CDR2 FQGNSA. The CDR3 spells CASSLRRGNTIYF. In DNA, the CDR3 is TGTGCCAGCAGCCTTCGGCGGGGGAATACCATATATTTT. The variable domain in full, with the rest retrieved from reference TRBV7-2 and TRBJ1-3, is GAGVSQSPSNKVTEKGKDVELRCDPISGHTALYWYRQSLGQGLEFLIYFQGNSAPDKSGLPSDRFSAERTGGSVSTLTIQRTQQEDSAVYLCASSLRRGNTIYFGEGSWLTVV.

V and J are TRBV7-8 and TRBJ2-7, with 8 bases matching TRBD1. The CDR3 spans 14 residues. The V segment lost 3 bases and the J segment 0 bases; nucleotides outside the gene matches: 1. Germline CDR1 SGHVS, CDR2 FQNEAQ. CDR3: CASSFGTGSYEQYF. For the CDR3, the DNA is TGTGCCAGCAGCTTTGGGACAGGCTCCTACGAGCAGTACTTC.

This clone was observed a few times. This chain uses TRBV6-5 with TRBJ2-5, with 9 bases fitting TRBD1. V dropped 10 bases and J dropped 3; count of bases not matched to a gene: 6. The CDR3 consists of 13 residues. The germline gives CDR1 MNHEY, CDR2 SVGAGI. CDR3 DNA: TGTGCCACCCGGGACAGGGACGAAGAGACCCAGTACTTC. Amino acid sequence: CATRDRDEETQYF.

The J gene is TRBJ2-3, the V gene TRBV7-3, with 11 positions matching TRBD2. Germline V gives CDR1 SGHTA, CDR2 FQGTGA. The ends lost 2 bases at V and 0 bases at J; junction bases unmatched: 7. The CDR3 is 18 residues long. Here the CDR3 reads CASSLPSGGNPSTDTQYF. CDR3 DNA: TGTGCCAGCAGCTTACCTAGCGGGGGGAACCCTAGCACAGATACGCAGTATTTT.

The chain joins TRBV19 to TRBJ2-3, with 10 positions matching TRBD1. The CDR3 is 14 amino acids. After removal of 4 bases from V and 5 bases from J, the junction contained 3 bases not matched to a gene. Germline V CDR1 and CDR2: LNHDA, SQIVND (reference sequence). The CDR3 sequence is CASSRDRGKDTQYF. In DNA form, the CDR3 reads TGTGCCAGTAGTAGGGACAGGGGAAAAGATACGCAGTATTTT.

This clone was counted at least ten times. This chain links TRBV6-1 with TRBJ1-4, with 7 bases identical to TRBD1. The CDR3 runs 14 residues. Trimming cost V 1 base and J 4 bases; bases outside gene matches: 0. Germline V lookup: CDR1 MNHNS, CDR2 SASEGT. CDR3 in amino acids: CASSEGQGNEKLFF. CDR3 in DNA: TGTGCCAGCAGTGAAGGACAGGGTAATGAAAAACTGTTTTTT.

V and J are TRBV5-5 and TRBJ2-2; 8 bases fit TRBD1. Germline V gene sequence: CDR1 SGHKS, CDR2 YYEKEE (reference sequence). The CDR3 is made up of 14 amino acids. V shed 4 bases and J 7 bases; nucleotides not matched to a gene: 6. Here the CDR3 reads CASSPTGDVGELFF. In DNA, the CDR3 is TGTGCCAGCAGCCCGACAGGGGATGTCGGGGAGCTGTTTTTT. Variable domain in full (rest from reference TRBV5-5 and TRBJ2-2): DAGVTQSPTHLIKTRGQQVTLRCSPISGHKSVSWYQQVLGQGPQFIFQYYEKEERGRGNFPDRFSARQFPNYSSELNVNALLLGDSALYLCASSPTGDVGELFFGEGSRLTVL.

The table lists this clone with a few counts. The chain links TRBV20-1 to TRBJ1-1; D uncertain. Trimming stripped 3 bases from V and 5 bases from J, with 7 bases between. Germline CDR1 reads DFQATT; CDR2 reads SNEGSKA (reference sequence). The CDR3 covers 11 residues. The DNA for the CDR3 is TGCAGTGCTAGTGGCGGGACTGAAGCTTTCTTT. This encodes CSASGGTEAFF.

J is TRBJ2-2 and V is TRBV6-5; TRBD1 aligns across 10 bases. The CDR3 loop spans 16 amino acids. The trim removed 4 bases at V and 5 bases at J, leaving 7 bases unmatched. Germline assignment: CDR1 MNHEY and CDR2 SVGAGI. The CDR3 loop reads CASSWGDRGLTGELFF. CDR3 DNA: TGTGCCAGCAGTTGGGGAGACAGGGGGCTTACCGGGGAGCTGTTTTTT.

The rearrangement joins TRBV4-2 to TRBJ2-1, with 7 bases matching TRBD2. V shed 8 bases and J 7 bases; nucleotides not matched to a gene: 5. In germline, CDR1 is LGHNA, CDR2 YNFKEQ. The CDR3 runs to 12 residues. The CDR3 sequence is CASGGGANEQFF. The CDR3 coding sequence is TGTGCCAGCGGCGGGGGAGCGAATGAGCAGTTCTTC.

This chain joins TRBV5-1 and TRBJ1-1; D may be TRBD1 (5 bases). The CDR3 totals 15 residues. From germline, CDR1 is SGHRS and CDR2 YFSETQ. V dropped 0 bases and J dropped 4 bases, with 13 bases sitting between them. The CDR3 region is CASSLDSGMGTEAFF. CDR3 sequence (DNA): TGCGCCAGCAGCTTGGATTCAGGGATGGGCACTGAAGCTTTCTTT.

The chain employs TRBV19 and TRBJ2-7, with D perhaps matching TRBD1 (6 bases). Trimming shortened V by 7 bases and J by 0 bases, and 13 bases separated the two germline ends. CDR1 and CDR2 (germline): LNHDA, SQIVND (reference sequence). CDR3 size: 14 residues. The CDR3 spells CASKEGVGSYEQYF. In DNA form, the CDR3 reads TGTGCCAGTAAAGAGGGGGTGGGCTCCTACGAGCAGTACTTC.

As concerns this clone: One junction end does not reproduce the germline sequence, and a read error may be involved. The chain has TRBV7-9 and TRBJ1-3; 9 positions agree with TRBD1. This CDR3 spans 16 amino acids. The germline V gene encodes CDR1 SEHNR and CDR2 FQNEAQ (reference sequence). CDR3 coding DNA: TGTTCCAGCAGCTCCTGGACAGGGGTGACTGGAAACACCATATATTTT. It yields the protein CSSSSWTGVTGNTIYF.